The 20 T cell receptor beta chains below were found in one sample sequenced in a study of blood T cell repertoires in COVID-19. Assay: immunoSEQ multiplex PCR; the TCRdb copy retains only in-frame clones and omits some. The data hold about 59,000 clones, with roughly 91% observed a single time. Sequenced: peripheral blood. These receptors all stem from a human donor in a cohort sampled during active COVID-19.

This chain uses TRBV19 with TRBJ2-6; 7 nucleotides agree with TRBD1. Germline values: CDR1 LNHDA, CDR2 SQIVND (reference sequence). V lost 7 bases to trimming and J lost 0 bases; unmatched junction nucleotides: 6. The CDR3 contains 16 residues. For the CDR3, the DNA is TGTGCCAGTACTGAGGGGGCTATCTCTGGGGCCAACGTCCTGACTTTC. The encoded protein is CASTEGAISGANVLTF.

This clone was detected only once. The rearrangement uses TRBV3-1 (or the pseudogene TRBV3-2) and TRBJ1-2; 10 positions match TRBD1. The trim removed 3 bases at V and 2 bases at J, leaving 3 bases unmatched. There are 15 residues in the CDR3. CDR1 LGHDT and CDR2 YNNKEL come from the germline V gene (reference sequence). CDR3 sequence: CASSHRQGANYGYTF. CDR3 bases: TGTGCCAGCAGCCATCGACAGGGGGCGAACTATGGCTACACCTTC.

The chain couples TRBV5-1 to TRBJ1-5; 8 bases fit TRBD1. Unmatched junction bases numbered 3, after V lost 0 bases and J lost 4 bases. This CDR3 spans 15 amino acids. Germline lookup yields CDR1 SGHRS and CDR2 YFSETQ. This chain's CDR3 is CASSLDRGTNQPQHF. CDR3 DNA: TGCGCCAGCAGCTTGGACAGGGGGACGAATCAGCCCCAGCATTTT.

The genes are TRBV5-1 and TRBJ2-5; TRBD1 is a possible D gene (6 bases). The germline V gene encodes CDR1 SGHRS and CDR2 YFSETQ. Between the trimmed V and J ends, which lost 4 bases and 5 bases, there was a span of 18 bases. CDR3 length equals 15 residues. The CDR3: CASSLLQGSGETQYF. The CDR3 bases are TGCGCCAGCAGCCTACTCCAGGGGAGTGGGGAGACCCAGTACTTC.

The chain joins TRBV19 to TRBJ2-5, with a possible D match to TRBD1 (6 bases). The CDR3 totals 15 residues. CDR1 LNHDA and CDR2 SQIVND come from the germline V gene (reference sequence). Deletions cut 3 bases from V and 3 bases from J, with 14 bases between. DNA of the CDR3: TGTGCCAGTAGTATCCGGGACACCCCTAAAGAGACCCAGTACTTC. Protein sequence: CASSIRDTPKETQYF.

This chain joins TRBV19 and TRBJ2-4, with 8 bases that match TRBD1. Trimming cost V 1 base and J 8 bases; bases outside gene matches: 10. Per germline, CDR1 LNHDA and CDR2 SQIVND (reference sequence). The CDR3 loop spans 16 amino acids. The CDR3 DNA reads as TGTGCCAGTAGTATAGGCTGGGGGCAGGGGGCGGACATTCAGTACTTC. Its protein product is CASSIGWGQGADIQYF.

The chain links TRBV5-4 to TRBJ2-5; 8 nucleotides agree with TRBD2. Germline V lookup: CDR1 SGHNT, CDR2 YYREEE (reference sequence). This CDR3 has 15 residues. V trimming: 1 base; J trimming: 1 base; junction bases outside the gene matches: 3. CDR3 sequence: CASSLRGLGQETQYF. CDR3 sequence (DNA): TGTGCCAGCAGCTTGCGGGGACTAGGCCAAGAGACCCAGTACTTC.

V is TRBV19 and J is TRBJ2-3, with a weak D call TRBD2 (6 bases). V dropped 2 bases and J dropped 11 bases, with 8 bases sitting between them. Germline V lookup: CDR1 LNHDA, CDR2 SQIVND (reference sequence). This CDR3 spans 11 amino acids. The DNA for the CDR3 is TGTGCCAGTAGTATAATCGGGGGGCAGTATTTT. It yields the protein CASSIIGGQYF.

This clone was seen just once. The genes are TRBV5-6 and TRBJ2-3, with no clear D. V gave up 2 bases and J gave up 3 bases, with 13 bases separating them. Per the germline V gene, CDR1 is SGHDT and CDR2 is YYEEEE. The CDR3 spans 15 residues. The CDR3 coding sequence is TGTGCCAGCAGCTTAGATCGGTTATTAACAGATACGCAGTATTTT. Protein product: CASSLDRLLTDTQYF.

The gene calls are TRBV7-3 and TRBJ2-1; 9 bases fit TRBD2. This CDR3 comprises 19 residues. The germline V gene has CDR1 SGHTA and CDR2 FQGTGA. Trimming removed 1 base from V and 1 base from J; junction bases left unmatched: 11. CDR3 sequence: CASSLIPSGNLRSYNEQFF. Here the CDR3 DNA reads TGTGCCAGCAGCTTAATTCCTAGCGGGAATCTTCGTTCCTACAATGAGCAGTTCTTC.

The chain links TRBV5-1 to TRBJ2-1; 12 bases line up with TRBD2. V lost 4 bases to trimming and J lost 9 bases; unmatched junction nucleotides: 8. This CDR3 is 15 amino acids long. CDR1 is SGHRS and CDR2 is YFSETQ in the germline V gene. The CDR3 spells CASSPGTSGGREQFF. The DNA of the CDR3 is TGCGCCAGCAGCCCTGGAACTAGCGGGGGGCGTGAGCAGTTCTTC.

The rearrangement links TRBV25-1 to TRBJ2-4, with a possible D match to TRBD1 (6 bases). The germline V gene has CDR1 MGHDK and CDR2 SYGVNS. Trimming stripped 7 bases from V and 3 bases from J, with 19 bases between. This CDR3 is built from 16 residues. CDR3 sequence reads: CASKPRWGLGKNIQYF. The CDR3 bases are TGTGCCAGCAAACCCCGCTGGGGGCTCGGCAAAAACATTCAGTACTTC. Variable domain in full (rest from reference TRBV25-1 and TRBJ2-4): EADIYQTPRYLVIGTGKKITLECSQTMGHDKMYWYQQDPGMELHLIHYSYGVNSTEKGDLSSESTVSRIRTEHFPLTLESARPSHTSQYLCASKPRWGLGKNIQYFGAGTRLSVL.

V and J are TRBV18 and TRBJ1-1; 9 nucleotides line up with TRBD1. With 3 bases clipped from V and 2 bases from J, the junction kept 1 base outside the gene matches. The CDR3 length is 14 residues. Germline loops: CDR1 KGHSH, CDR2 LQKENI. Here the CDR3 DNA reads TGTGCCAGCTCACCGGGACAGGGAAACACTGAAGCTTTCTTT. Encoded protein: CASSPGQGNTEAFF.

By share of the sample, this clone is medium-sized (0.01 to 0.1%). The chain is built from TRBV3-1 (or the pseudogene TRBV3-2) and TRBJ2-5; no definite D call. The CDR3 contains 13 residues. Trimming left V 4 bases short and J 5 bases short, with 11 bases between. Per germline, CDR1 LGHDT and CDR2 YNNKEL (reference sequence). CDR3 sequence: CASSLRGDETQYF. In DNA form, the CDR3 reads TGTGCCAGCAGCCTGAGAGGAGATGAGACCCAGTACTTC.

The chain uses TRBV3-1 (or the pseudogene TRBV3-2) and TRBJ1-1; D remains ambiguous. Germline-derived CDR1 and CDR2 are LGHDT and YNNKEL (reference sequence). The germline V and J ends were trimmed by 4 bases and 1 base, with 13 bases remaining between them. This CDR3 contains 15 residues. In DNA, the CDR3 is TGTGCCAGCAGCCGATATGCGACTACGAACACTGAAGCTTTCTTT. Translation: CASSRYATTNTEAFF.

The V and J genes are TRBV21-1 and TRBJ2-1; the D segment call TRBD1 is taken from the table without a DNA check. TRBV21-1 is given as a pseudogene. This CDR3 spans 16 amino acids. The CDR3 sequence: CASSRGTGDSYNEQFF. Written as DNA, the CDR3 is TGTGCCAGCAGCAGGGGGACAGGGGACTCCTACAATGAGCAGTTCTTC.

This clone was observed a few times. The chain combines TRBV10-3 with TRBJ2-7, with 9 bases lining up with TRBD1. The CDR3 extends over 14 amino acids. The germline CDR1 and CDR2 sequences are ENHRY and SYGVKD. Trimming at V came to 5 bases and at J to 5 bases, leaving 7 bases not matched to a gene. DNA of the CDR3: TGTGCCATCAGTCCTGGACAGGGGTTGGACGAGCAGTACTTC. It specifies CAISPGQGLDEQYF.

This sequence joins TRBV25-1 and TRBJ2-1; TRBD2 agrees at 12 bases. Germline assignment: CDR1 MGHDK and CDR2 SYGVNS. This CDR3 is 17 amino acids long. J lost 2 bases, V lost 3 bases, and 5 bases had no gene match. The CDR3: CASSETSGRKTYNEQFF. CDR3 nucleotide sequence: TGTGCCAGCAGTGAGACTAGCGGGAGAAAGACCTACAATGAGCAGTTCTTC.

This chain uses TRBV28 with TRBJ2-5; 9 positions agree with TRBD2. With 5 bases clipped from V and 4 bases from J, the junction kept 8 bases outside the gene matches. From germline, CDR1 is MDHEN and CDR2 SYDVKM. This CDR3 spans 15 amino acids. CDR3 loop: CASSLRGRAPETQYF. Here the CDR3 DNA reads TGTGCCAGCAGTCTTCGCGGGAGGGCCCCAGAGACCCAGTACTTC.

The chain recombines TRBV9 with TRBJ1-2; 8 bases map to TRBD1. Per germline, CDR1 SGDLS and CDR2 YYNGEE. CDR3 length equals 15 residues. With V trimmed by 1 base and J by 3 bases, 5 bases remained unmatched. The CDR3 coding sequence is TGTGCCAGCAGCGTACTTTCACAGGGGGACTATGGCTACACCTTC. It codes for CASSVLSQGDYGYTF. The full variable domain, in which reference TRBV9 and TRBJ1-2 provide the parts outside the CDR3, is DSGVTQTPKHLITATGQRVTLRCSPRSGDLSVYWYQQSLDQGLQFLIQYYNGEERAKGNILERFSAQQFPDLHSELNLSSLELGDSALYFCASSVLSQGDYGYTFGSGTRLTVV.